This T cell receptor (beta chain) is drawn from a study of cytomegalovirus exposure and HLA in healthy donors. Of note for this clone: Its antigen remains unidentified.

Study results and limitations: When presence/absence was analysed, sequencing depth was taken to be roughly uniform across donors. Researchers reported in a later analysis that common viral pathogens appeared linked to several top clusters. Analyzed later, most CMV-associated TCR beta chains appeared HLA-restricted.

Both 60 Vbeta primers and 13 Jbeta primers went into the PCR. Produced via immunoSEQ multiplex PCR; TCRdb's table is partial and in-frame only. The data show approximately 110,000 clones, around 70% seen once. Germline V lookup: CDR1 SGHTA, CDR2 FQGTGA. Trimming cost V 5 bases and J 8 bases, with 15 bases left between them. The CDR3 has 13 amino acids. Material for sequencing was PBMCs. V gene TRBV7-3 combines with J gene TRBJ1-2; D ambiguous. The origin of this receptor is a middle-aged woman in good health and CMV-seronegative. The CDR3 spells CASSTKTGLGYTF. In DNA, the CDR3 is TGTGCCAGCAGCACAAAGACGGGTCTCGGCTACACCTTC. Filled out from reference TRBV7-3 and TRBJ1-2, the complete variable domain reads GAGVSQTPSNKVTEKGKYVELRCDPISGHTALYWYRQSLGQGPEFLIYFQGTGAADDSGLPNDRFFAVRPEGSVSTLKIQRTERGDSAVYLCASSTKTGLGYTFGSGTRLTVV.